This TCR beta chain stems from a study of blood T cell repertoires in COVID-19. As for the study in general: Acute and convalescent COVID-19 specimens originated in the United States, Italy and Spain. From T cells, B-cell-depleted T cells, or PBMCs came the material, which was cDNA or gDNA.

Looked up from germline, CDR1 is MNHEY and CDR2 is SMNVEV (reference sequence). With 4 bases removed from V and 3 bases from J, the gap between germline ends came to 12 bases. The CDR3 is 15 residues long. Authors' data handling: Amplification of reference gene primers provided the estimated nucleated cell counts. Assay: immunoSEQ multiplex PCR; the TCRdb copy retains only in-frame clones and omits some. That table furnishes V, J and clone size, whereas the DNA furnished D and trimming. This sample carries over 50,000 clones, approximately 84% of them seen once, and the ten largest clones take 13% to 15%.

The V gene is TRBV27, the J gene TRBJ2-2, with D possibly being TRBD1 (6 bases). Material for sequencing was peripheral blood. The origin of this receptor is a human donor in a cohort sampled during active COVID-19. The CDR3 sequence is CASSSGTKDTGELFF. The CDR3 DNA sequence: TGTGCCAGCAGTTCCGGGACAAAAGACACCGGGGAGCTGTTTTTT.